This is a list of T cell receptor beta chains from one sample in a study of blood T cells in healthy people across ages. TCRdb reanalysed the 5' RACE reads using MiXCR and keeps one entry per CDR3 protein. The table shows 700,000 to 950,000 distinct CDR3 sequences, with roughly two fifths occurring only once. The material sequenced was blood. The origin of the receptors is a woman aged 60-75 years in good health. Each CDR3 is given with its conserved first and last residue. Each record gives: clone size, J gene, V gene, D gene, CDR3 protein, CDR3 DNA. D genes are given only for firm matches. Expanded clones are given a class, and other clones once, few, many or no size at all.

clone_size: .; j_call: TRBJ1-1; v_call: TRBV27; d_call: TRBD1; cdr3_aa: CASRTVTGDTEAFF; cdr3_nt: TGTGCCAGCAGGACCGTAACAGGGGACACTGAAGCTTTCTTT
clone_size: .; j_call: TRBJ2-1; v_call: TRBV12-3/TRBV12-4; d_call: .; cdr3_aa: CASSLRADNEQFF; cdr3_nt: TGTGCCAGCAGTTTAAGGGCCGACAATGAGCAGTTCTTC
clone_size: once; j_call: TRBJ2-6; v_call: TRBV20-1; d_call: .; cdr3_aa: CSARVISGATVLTF; cdr3_nt: TGCAGTGCTAGAGTCATCTCTGGGGCCACCGTCCTGACTTTC
clone_size: .; j_call: TRBJ2-7; v_call: TRBV7-9; d_call: TRBD2; cdr3_aa: CASSHKSSGSIYEQYF; cdr3_nt: TGTGCCAGCAGTCATAAATCTAGCGGGAGCATCTACGAGCAGTACTTC
clone_size: .; j_call: TRBJ2-5; v_call: TRBV29-1; d_call: .; cdr3_aa: CSVPLWETQYF; cdr3_nt: TGCAGCGTCCCTCTCTGGGAGACCCAGTACTTC
clone_size: .; j_call: TRBJ1-1; v_call: TRBV10-3; d_call: .; cdr3_aa: CAISEPTGFTEAFF; cdr3_nt: TGTGCCATCAGTGAGCCTACAGGGTTCACTGAAGCTTTCTTT
clone_size: .; j_call: TRBJ2-7; v_call: TRBV5-8; d_call: TRBD2; cdr3_aa: CASSNLAGPYNEQYF; cdr3_nt: TGTGCCAGCAGCAACCTAGCGGGCCCCTACAATGAGCAGTACTTC
clone_size: .; j_call: TRBJ1-1; v_call: TRBV6-6; d_call: TRBD1; cdr3_aa: CASSRVWDRNTEAFF; cdr3_nt: TGTGCCAGCAGTCGCGTTTGGGACAGGAACACTGAAGCTTTCTTT
clone_size: few; j_call: TRBJ2-5; v_call: TRBV12-3/TRBV12-4; d_call: .; cdr3_aa: CASSLAFRAETQYF; cdr3_nt: TGTGCCAGCAGTTTAGCGTTTAGGGCAGAGACCCAGTACTTC
clone_size: few; j_call: TRBJ2-5; v_call: TRBV5-1; d_call: TRBD1; cdr3_aa: CASSYGQGIETQYF; cdr3_nt: TGCGCCAGCAGCTACGGACAGGGGATAGAGACCCAGTACTTC
clone_size: many; j_call: TRBJ2-5; v_call: TRBV10-3; d_call: .; cdr3_aa: CETGGRECGETQYF; cdr3_nt: TGTGAAACAGGGGGGCGGGAGTGTGGAGAGACCCAGTACTTC
clone_size: .; j_call: TRBJ2-1; v_call: TRBV7-8; d_call: TRBD2; cdr3_aa: CASSPTSGNREQFF; cdr3_nt: TGTGCCAGCAGCCCAACTAGCGGGAATCGTGAGCAGTTCTTC
clone_size: .; j_call: TRBJ1-2; v_call: TRBV7-2; d_call: TRBD1; cdr3_aa: CASRVDRVGGYTF; cdr3_nt: TGTGCCAGCAGAGTCGACAGGGTCGGTGGCTACACCTTC
clone_size: .; j_call: TRBJ1-6; v_call: TRBV12-3/TRBV12-4; d_call: TRBD1; cdr3_aa: CASSWTGNSPLHF; cdr3_nt: TGTGCCAGCAGTTGGACAGGGAATTCACCCCTCCACTTT
clone_size: .; j_call: TRBJ2-1; v_call: TRBV30; d_call: TRBD2; cdr3_aa: CAFRLAGNDNERFF; cdr3_nt: TGTGCCTTTAGACTAGCGGGGAACGACAATGAGCGGTTCTTC
clone_size: .; j_call: TRBJ2-7; v_call: TRBV6-2/TRBV6-3; d_call: TRBD1; cdr3_aa: CASSAGGSYNEQYF; cdr3_nt: TGCGCCAGCAGCGCAGGGGGCTCCTACAATGAGCAGTACTTC
clone_size: .; j_call: TRBJ1-2; v_call: TRBV7-2; d_call: TRBD1; cdr3_aa: CASSSLPGQLNYGYTF; cdr3_nt: TGTGCCAGCAGCTCTTTACCGGGACAGCTAAACTATGGCTACACCTTC
clone_size: many; j_call: TRBJ2-7; v_call: TRBV12-3/TRBV12-4; d_call: TRBD1; cdr3_aa: CASTPGTVTSYEQYF; cdr3_nt: TGTGCCAGCACCCCCGGGACAGTTACCTCCTACGAGCAGTACTTC
clone_size: .; j_call: TRBJ2-3; v_call: TRBV20-1; d_call: .; cdr3_aa: CSAARADTQYF; cdr3_nt: TGCAGTGCGGCGAGAGCAGATACGCAGTATTTT
clone_size: few; j_call: TRBJ2-1; v_call: TRBV5-1; d_call: TRBD2; cdr3_aa: CASSLAGDESYNEQFF; cdr3_nt: TGCGCCAGCAGCTTAGCGGGAGATGAATCCTACAATGAGCAGTTCTTC
clone_size: many; j_call: TRBJ2-5; v_call: TRBV5-1; d_call: .; cdr3_aa: CASSLEKTQYF; cdr3_nt: TGCGCCAGCAGCTTGGAGAAGACCCAGTACTTC
clone_size: .; j_call: TRBJ2-1; v_call: TRBV28; d_call: TRBD2; cdr3_aa: CASSHPGTSHGEQFF; cdr3_nt: TGTGCCAGCAGTCACCCTGGGACTAGCCATGGGGAGCAGTTCTTC
clone_size: .; j_call: TRBJ1-5; v_call: TRBV24-1; d_call: TRBD1; cdr3_aa: CATSDSGQEDQPQHF; cdr3_nt: TGTGCCACCAGTGATTCCGGACAGGAGGATCAGCCCCAGCATTTT
clone_size: .; j_call: TRBJ2-7; v_call: TRBV12-5; d_call: TRBD1; cdr3_aa: CASGLVRWGQPVYEQYF; cdr3_nt: TGTGCTAGTGGTTTGGTCAGATGGGGACAGCCGGTCTACGAGCAGTACTTC
clone_size: .; j_call: TRBJ1-1; v_call: TRBV12-3/TRBV12-4; d_call: .; cdr3_aa: CASSPWDPGTEAFF; cdr3_nt: TGTGCCAGCAGTCCCTGGGATCCGGGGACTGAAGCTTTCTTT
clone_size: once; j_call: TRBJ1-1; v_call: TRBV5-4; d_call: .; cdr3_aa: CASSPGDTVNTEAFF; cdr3_nt: TGTGCCAGCAGCCCCGGGGATACAGTGAACACTGAAGCTTTCTTT
clone_size: few; j_call: TRBJ2-3; v_call: TRBV12-3/TRBV12-4; d_call: TRBD2; cdr3_aa: CASRGLAGSDTQYF; cdr3_nt: TGTGCCAGCAGGGGACTAGCGGGATCAGATACGCAGTATTTT
clone_size: .; j_call: TRBJ2-3; v_call: TRBV7-2; d_call: TRBD2; cdr3_aa: CASSLEREDTQYF; cdr3_nt: TGTGCCAGCAGCTTGGAGCGGGAGGATACGCAGTATTTT
clone_size: few; j_call: TRBJ1-2; v_call: TRBV29-1; d_call: .; cdr3_aa: CSVEGGAGGYTF; cdr3_nt: TGCAGCGTTGAAGGGGGGGCTGGCGGCTACACCTTC
clone_size: .; j_call: TRBJ2-3; v_call: TRBV10-1; d_call: .; cdr3_aa: CASWDPDTQYF; cdr3_nt: TGCGCCAGCTGGGACCCAGATACGCAGTATTTT
clone_size: .; j_call: TRBJ2-1; v_call: TRBV20-1; d_call: TRBD2; cdr3_aa: CSASGRAGGPEQFF; cdr3_nt: TGCAGTGCTAGCGGACGAGCGGGGGGGCCGGAGCAGTTCTTC
clone_size: few; j_call: TRBJ2-7; v_call: TRBV5-1; d_call: .; cdr3_aa: CASKYENEQYF; cdr3_nt: TGCGCCAGCAAATACGAGAACGAGCAGTACTTC
clone_size: .; j_call: TRBJ2-1; v_call: TRBV12-3/TRBV12-4; d_call: TRBD2; cdr3_aa: CASTTEESGASYNEQFF; cdr3_nt: TGTGCCAGCACCACCGAGGAGAGCGGGGCCTCTTACAACGAGCAGTTCTTC
clone_size: .; j_call: TRBJ1-1; v_call: TRBV12-3/TRBV12-4; d_call: .; cdr3_aa: CASSQSGVTEAFF; cdr3_nt: TGTGCCAGCAGCCAATCAGGGGTCACTGAAGCTTTCTTT
clone_size: .; j_call: TRBJ2-2; v_call: TRBV2; d_call: .; cdr3_aa: CASSEIGGDTGELFF; cdr3_nt: TGTGCCAGCAGTGAGATTGGCGGGGACACCGGGGAGCTGTTTTTT
clone_size: .; j_call: TRBJ2-5; v_call: TRBV3-1; d_call: TRBD1; cdr3_aa: CASSPQGARETQYF; cdr3_nt: TGTGCCAGCAGCCCACAGGGGGCGCGGGAGACCCAGTACTTC
clone_size: .; j_call: TRBJ1-5; v_call: TRBV7-2; d_call: .; cdr3_aa: CASSLEYSGNQPQHF; cdr3_nt: TGTGCCAGCAGCTTAGAGTACAGTGGCAATCAGCCCCAGCATTTT
clone_size: .; j_call: TRBJ2-7; v_call: TRBV20-1; d_call: TRBD1; cdr3_aa: CSATGTGGPDEQYF; cdr3_nt: TGCAGTGCTACCGGGACAGGGGGACCCGACGAGCAGTACTTC
clone_size: .; j_call: TRBJ2-7; v_call: TRBV20-1; d_call: TRBD2; cdr3_aa: CSAAGGAYEQYF; cdr3_nt: TGCAGTGCAGCGGGGGGCGCCTACGAGCAGTACTTC
clone_size: .; j_call: TRBJ1-6; v_call: TRBV15; d_call: TRBD1; cdr3_aa: CATSRVGTGSSPLHF; cdr3_nt: TGTGCCACCAGCAGAGTGGGGACAGGATCTTCACCCCTCCACTTT
clone_size: many; j_call: TRBJ2-7; v_call: TRBV29-1; d_call: TRBD2; cdr3_aa: CSVGRGLAGEITYEQYF; cdr3_nt: TGCAGCGTTGGAAGAGGGCTAGCGGGGGAGATCACCTACGAGCAGTACTTC
clone_size: .; j_call: TRBJ2-7; v_call: TRBV20-1; d_call: TRBD1; cdr3_aa: CSAGRTGVYYNEQYF; cdr3_nt: TGCAGTGCCGGTCGGACAGGGGTTTACTACAATGAGCAGTACTTC